A selection of T cell receptor beta chains follows, all from one sample in a study of CD8+ T cells in alopecia areata. Repertoires were generated with immunoSEQ multiplex PCR, while TCRdb's copy carries only in-frame clones and drops some. The sample has fewer than 100,000 clones, under 70% seen once. The source was CD8+ T cells sorted from blood, collected at week 4, from a patient treated with tofacitinib. The receptors were sampled from a human donor with alopecia areata. Both conserved end residues are part of each CDR3. The order of the fields is CDR3 protein, CDR3 DNA, V gene, J gene, clone size, D gene. The D gene is left open where the match is weak. Some rows have no size entry. The others give once, few or many, or a class for an expanded clone.

CASSDGDSSYGYTF,TGTGCCAGCAGCGATGGGGACAGCAGCTATGGCTACACCTTC,TRBV9,TRBJ1-2,NA,TRBD1
CSALGYTF,TGCAGCGCTCTCGGCTACACCTTC,TRBV29-1,TRBJ1-2,NA,NA
CASSRDRGDYGYTF,TGTGCCAGTAGTCGGGACAGGGGCGACTATGGCTACACCTTC,TRBV19,TRBJ1-2,few,TRBD1
CASSYSNRDNYGYTF,TGTGCCAGCAGTTACTCGAATAGGGATAACTATGGCTACACCTTC,TRBV6-5,TRBJ1-2,NA,NA
CASRLTHSGNTIYF,TGTGCCAGCAGGCTCACCCACTCTGGAAACACCATATATTTT,TRBV6-5,TRBJ1-3,NA,NA
CAWSAGLANEQYF,TGTGCCTGGAGTGCGGGACTAGCTAACGAGCAGTACTTC,TRBV30,TRBJ2-7,NA,TRBD2
CASSVSLADEQFF,TGTGCCAGCAGCGTGAGCCTGGCCGATGAGCAGTTCTTC,TRBV7-7,TRBJ2-1,few,NA
CASTDPGQPPYEQYF,TGTGCCAGTACCGACCCCGGGCAGCCACCGTACGAGCAGTACTTC,TRBV19,TRBJ2-7,few,NA
CASSLGDRVIDGYTF,TGTGCCAGCAGCTTGGGGGACAGGGTGATCGATGGCTACACCTTC,TRBV5-6,TRBJ1-2,NA,TRBD1
CASSLGKNYEQYF,TGTGCCAGCAGCTTAGGGAAAAACTACGAGCAGTACTTC,TRBV7-3,TRBJ2-7,NA,NA
CASSQSNRDSLQPQHF,TGCGCCAGCAGTCAATCGAATCGGGACAGTCTTCAGCCCCAGCATTTT,TRBV23-1,TRBJ1-5,NA,TRBD1
CASSLDRSSYEQYF,TGTGCCAGCAGCCTGGACAGAAGCTCCTACGAGCAGTACTTC,TRBV28,TRBJ2-7,NA,NA
CASSQDFSGLVDGYTF,TGTGCCAGCAGCCAAGATTTTTCGGGGCTGGTGGATGGCTACACCTTC,TRBV4-2,TRBJ1-2,NA,NA
CASSPPEAQMTGEAFF,TGTGCCAGCTCACCACCGGAGGCTCAAATGACAGGTGAAGCTTTCTTT,TRBV18,TRBJ1-1,NA,NA
CASSEVMQRGEQYF,TGTGCCAGCAGTGAAGTAATGCAGAGGGGCGAGCAGTACTTC,TRBV6-1,TRBJ2-7,NA,NA
CASSLAPAGPQLNTEAFF,TGCGCCAGCAGCTTGGCCCCAGCAGGGCCCCAACTGAACACTGAAGCTTTCTTT,TRBV5-1,TRBJ1-1,NA,NA
CASSLSEYQETQYF,TGCGCCAGCAGCCTCAGCGAGTACCAAGAGACCCAGTACTTC,TRBV5-1,TRBJ2-5,NA,NA
CASNSVGSYNEQFF,TGTGCCAGCAATAGCGTGGGCTCCTACAATGAGCAGTTCTTC,TRBV19,TRBJ2-1,many,NA
CASSGGVEQFF,TGTGCCAGCAGCGGGGGCGTTGAGCAGTTCTTC,TRBV25-1,TRBJ2-1,NA,NA
CAWSKGGWGAFF,TGTGCCTGGAGTAAAGGGGGCTGGGGAGCTTTCTTT,TRBV30,TRBJ1-1,few,TRBD1
CASSLIGSGNTEAFF,TGTGCCAGCAGTTTAATAGGTTCGGGGAACACTGAAGCTTTCTTT,TRBV27,TRBJ1-1,NA,NA
CASSLAGNNEQLF,TGTGCCAGCAGCTTGGCGGGTAACAATGAGCAGCTCTTC,TRBV11-3,TRBJ2-1,once,NA
CSVEGHSDYEQYF,TGCAGCGTGGAGGGACACAGCGACTACGAGCAGTACTTC,TRBV29-1,TRBJ2-7,NA,NA
CASSETRGRTGELFF,TGTGCCAGCAGTGAGACCAGGGGTAGAACCGGGGAGCTGTTTTTT,TRBV2,TRBJ2-2,NA,NA
CASSDSGSSYNEQFF,TGTGCCAGCAGCGATAGCGGGAGCTCCTACAATGAGCAGTTCTTC,TRBV7-8,TRBJ2-1,many,TRBD2
CASSQDRPQGSQETQYF,TGCGCCAGCAGCCAAGACCGTCCTCAGGGATCCCAAGAGACCCAGTACTTC,TRBV4-3,TRBJ2-5,NA,NA
CASSYGETEPGF,TGTGCCAGCAGTTATGGGGAGACGGAACCCGGCTTC,TRBV6-6,TRBJ2-7,NA,NA
CASSSAGGTSYNEQFF,TGTGCCAGCAGCTCAGCGGGAGGGACGTCCTACAATGAGCAGTTCTTC,TRBV11-2,TRBJ2-1,NA,TRBD2
CASSILMGLNEQFF,TGTGCCAGTAGTATATTGATGGGTCTCAATGAGCAGTTCTTC,TRBV19,TRBJ2-1,NA,NA
CASSVVIGELFF,TGTGCCAGCAGTGTGGTCATCGGGGAGCTGTTTTTT,TRBV2,TRBJ2-2,few,NA
CATRTYLPRGYTF,TGTGCCACCCGGACATACTTGCCACGAGGCTACACCTTC,TRBV6-6,TRBJ1-2,NA,NA
CASSTSMNTEAFF,TGTGCCAGCAGTACCTCCATGAACACTGAAGCTTTCTTT,TRBV6-5,TRBJ1-1,NA,NA
CASSPTNTGELFF,TGTGCCAGCAGCCCAACGAACACCGGGGAGCTGTTTTTT,TRBV7-9,TRBJ2-2,NA,NA
CASSAGASLTDTQYF,TGTGCCAGCAGCGCGGGGGCTAGCCTCACAGATACGCAGTATTTT,TRBV9,TRBJ2-3,NA,NA
CSVEGLDRSSYNEQFF,TGCAGCGTTGAAGGCCTCGACAGGAGCTCCTACAATGAGCAGTTCTTC,TRBV29-1,TRBJ2-1,NA,NA
CATSREGLRDPNTGELFF,TGTGCCACCAGCAGAGAAGGACTCAGGGATCCGAACACCGGGGAGCTGTTTTTT,TRBV15,TRBJ2-2,NA,NA